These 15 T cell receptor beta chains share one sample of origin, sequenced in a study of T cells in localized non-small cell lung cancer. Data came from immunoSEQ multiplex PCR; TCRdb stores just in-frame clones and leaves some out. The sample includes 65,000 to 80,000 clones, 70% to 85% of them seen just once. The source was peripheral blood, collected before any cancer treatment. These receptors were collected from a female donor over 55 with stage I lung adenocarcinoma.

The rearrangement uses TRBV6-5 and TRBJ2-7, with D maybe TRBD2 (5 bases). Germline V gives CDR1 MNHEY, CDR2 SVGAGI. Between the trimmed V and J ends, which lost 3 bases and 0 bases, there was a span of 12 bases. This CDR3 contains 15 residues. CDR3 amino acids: CASSYSPRASYEQYF. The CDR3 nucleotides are TGTGCCAGCAGTTATTCCCCGAGGGCCTCCTACGAGCAGTACTTC.

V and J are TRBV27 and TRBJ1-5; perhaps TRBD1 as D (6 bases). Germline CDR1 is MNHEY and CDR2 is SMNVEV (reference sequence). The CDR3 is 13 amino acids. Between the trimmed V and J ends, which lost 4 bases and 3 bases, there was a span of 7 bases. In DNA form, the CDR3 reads TGTGCCAGCAGTTCAGGGGACAATCAGCCCCAGCATTTT. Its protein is CASSSGDNQPQHF.

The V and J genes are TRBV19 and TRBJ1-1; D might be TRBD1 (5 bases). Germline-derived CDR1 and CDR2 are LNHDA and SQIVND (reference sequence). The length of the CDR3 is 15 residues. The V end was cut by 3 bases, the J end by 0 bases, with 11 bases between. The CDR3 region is CASSIQGGMNTEAFF. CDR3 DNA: TGTGCCAGTAGTATCCAGGGAGGTATGAACACTGAAGCTTTCTTT. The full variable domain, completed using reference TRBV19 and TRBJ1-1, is DGGITQSPKYLFRKEGQNVTLSCEQNLNHDAMYWYRQDPGQGLRLIYYSQIVNDFQKGDIAEGYSVSREKKESFPLTVTSAQKNPTAFYLCASSIQGGMNTEAFFGQGTRLTVV.

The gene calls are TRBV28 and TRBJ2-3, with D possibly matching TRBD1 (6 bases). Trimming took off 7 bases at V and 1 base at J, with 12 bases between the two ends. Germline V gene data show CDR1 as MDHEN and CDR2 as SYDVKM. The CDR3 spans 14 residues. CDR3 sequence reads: CASNGGAGTDTQYF. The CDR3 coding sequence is TGTGCCAGCAATGGGGGCGCGGGCACAGATACGCAGTATTTT. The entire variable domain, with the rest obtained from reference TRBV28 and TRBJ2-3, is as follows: DVKVTQSSRYLVKRTGEKVFLECVQDMDHENMFWYRQDPGLGLRLIYFSYDVKMKEKGDIPEGYSVSREKKERFSLILESASTNQTSMYLCASNGGAGTDTQYFGPGTRLTVL.

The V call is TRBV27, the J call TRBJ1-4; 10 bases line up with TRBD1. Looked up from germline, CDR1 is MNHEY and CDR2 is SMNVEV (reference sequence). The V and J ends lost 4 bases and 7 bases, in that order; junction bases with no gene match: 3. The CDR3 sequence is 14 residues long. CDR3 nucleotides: TGTGCCAGCAGTTCCTGGGACAGGGGTGAAAAACTGTTTTTT. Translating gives CASSSWDRGEKLFF.

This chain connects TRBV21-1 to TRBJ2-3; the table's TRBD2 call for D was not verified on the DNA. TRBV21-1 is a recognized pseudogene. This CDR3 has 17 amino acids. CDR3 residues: CASRRAAGYTSTDTQYF. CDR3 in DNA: TGTGCCAGCAGGCGAGCTGCGGGATATACAAGCACAGATACGCAGTATTTT.

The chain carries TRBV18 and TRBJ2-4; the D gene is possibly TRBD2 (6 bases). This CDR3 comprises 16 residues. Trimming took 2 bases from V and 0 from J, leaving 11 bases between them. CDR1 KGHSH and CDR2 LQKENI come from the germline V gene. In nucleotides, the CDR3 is TGTGCCAGCTCACCAAGAGGGACTTTAGCCAAAAACATTCAGTACTTC. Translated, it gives CASSPRGTLAKNIQYF.

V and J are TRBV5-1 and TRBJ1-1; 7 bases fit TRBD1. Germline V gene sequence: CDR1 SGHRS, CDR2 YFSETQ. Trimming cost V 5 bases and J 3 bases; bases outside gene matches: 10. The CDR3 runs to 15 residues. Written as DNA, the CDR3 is TGCGCCAGCAGTATGAGGGGGCTTGGGGACACTGAAGCTTTCTTT. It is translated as CASSMRGLGDTEAFF.

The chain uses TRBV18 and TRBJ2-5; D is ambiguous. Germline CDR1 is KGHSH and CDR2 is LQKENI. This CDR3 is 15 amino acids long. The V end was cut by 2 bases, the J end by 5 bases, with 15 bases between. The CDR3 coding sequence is TGTGCCAGCTCACCAGGCGGCCTCCCTCCGGAGACCCAGTACTTC. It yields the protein CASSPGGLPPETQYF.

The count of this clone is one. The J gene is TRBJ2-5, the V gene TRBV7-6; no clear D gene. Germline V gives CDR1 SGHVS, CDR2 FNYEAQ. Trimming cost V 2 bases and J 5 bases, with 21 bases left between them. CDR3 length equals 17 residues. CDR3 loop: CASSLTWAWSEAETQYF. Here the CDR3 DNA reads TGTGCCAGCAGCTTAACATGGGCCTGGTCAGAGGCGGAGACCCAGTACTTC.

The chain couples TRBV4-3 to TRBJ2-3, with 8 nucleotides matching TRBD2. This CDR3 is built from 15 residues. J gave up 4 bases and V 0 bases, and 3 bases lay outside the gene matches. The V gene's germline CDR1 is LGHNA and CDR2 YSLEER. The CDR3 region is CASSQEAGDPDTQYF. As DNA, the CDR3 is TGCGCCAGCAGCCAAGAAGCGGGAGATCCAGATACGCAGTATTTT.

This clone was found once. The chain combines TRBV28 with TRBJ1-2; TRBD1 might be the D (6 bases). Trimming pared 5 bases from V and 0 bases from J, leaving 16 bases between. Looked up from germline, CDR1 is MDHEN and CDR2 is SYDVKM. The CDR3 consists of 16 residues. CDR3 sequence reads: CASSAPPGAPNYGYTF. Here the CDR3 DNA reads TGTGCCAGCAGTGCTCCCCCGGGGGCCCCTAACTATGGCTACACCTTC.

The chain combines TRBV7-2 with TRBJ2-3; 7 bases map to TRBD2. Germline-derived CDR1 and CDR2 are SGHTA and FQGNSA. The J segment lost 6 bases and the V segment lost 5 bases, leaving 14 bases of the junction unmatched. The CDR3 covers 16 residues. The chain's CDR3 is CASSNNPSGTGDTQYF. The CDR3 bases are TGTGCCAGCAGCAATAACCCTAGCGGCACGGGGGATACGCAGTATTTT.

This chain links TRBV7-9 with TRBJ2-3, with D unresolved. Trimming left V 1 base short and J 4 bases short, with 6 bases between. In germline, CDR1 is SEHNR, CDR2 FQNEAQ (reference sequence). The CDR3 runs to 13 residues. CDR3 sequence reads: CASSLEGSDTQYF. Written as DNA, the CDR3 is TGTGCCAGCAGCTTAGAAGGGTCAGATACGCAGTATTTT.

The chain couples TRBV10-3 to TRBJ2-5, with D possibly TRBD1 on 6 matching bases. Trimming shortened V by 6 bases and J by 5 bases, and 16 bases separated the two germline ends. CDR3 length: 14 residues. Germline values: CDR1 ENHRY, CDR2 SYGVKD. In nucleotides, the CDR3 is TGTGCCATCAGAACGGCAGGGGCTGACGAGACCCAGTACTTC. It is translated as CAIRTAGADETQYF.